Shown below are 17 T cell receptor beta chains from a single sample sequenced in a study of T cells in Graves' hyperthyroidism and ophthalmopathy. Amplification targeted TCR beta CDR3 regions from RNA transcripts. HTBI primers were used for first-round RT-PCR of the TCR CDR3. TCRdb used MiXCR to reprocess the multiplex PCR reads, holding one entry per CDR3 protein. The repertoire holds hundreds of thousands of distinct CDR3 sequences, with around a quarter as singletons. Sequenced input: blood. The receptors stem from a woman in her twenties or thirties with Graves' ophthalmopathy.

The chain uses TRBV4-3 and TRBJ1-1, with TRBD1 matching over 7 bases. Germline loops: CDR1 LGHNA, CDR2 YSLEER. The CDR3 runs 15 residues. The trim removed 2 bases at V and 5 bases at J, leaving 8 bases unmatched. The CDR3 here is CASSQYDRDLTEAFF. CDR3 in DNA: TGCGCCAGCAGCCAATACGACAGGGACCTAACTGAAGCTTTCTTT.

The sample holds many counts of this clonotype. CDR3 nucleotides: TGCAGTGCTAGAGCAGGGGACGGCTCTGGAAACACCATATATTTT. Amino acid sequence: CSARAGDGSGNTIYF. The chain has TRBV20-1 and TRBJ1-3, with D maybe TRBD1 (6 bases). This CDR3 spans 15 amino acids. Trimming pared 1 base from V and 0 bases from J, leaving 10 bases between. Per germline, CDR1 DFQATT and CDR2 SNEGSKA (reference sequence).

This clonotype was counted many times. The V call is TRBV6-2 or TRBV6-3, the J call TRBJ1-3; a possible D gene is TRBD1 (5 bases). V lost 6 bases to trimming and J lost 0 bases, with 9 bases between them. The length of the CDR3 is 14 residues. CDR1 and CDR2 (germline): MNHEY, SVGEGT. Here the CDR3 reads CASSGQNSGNTIYF. Written as DNA, the CDR3 is TGTGCCAGCAGCGGACAAAACTCTGGAAACACCATATATTTT.

Concerning this clonotype: A much larger clone is a single base away; this may be a read error. This chain joins TRBV27 and TRBJ1-5; D ambiguous. Germline V gene data show CDR1 as MNHEY and CDR2 as SMNVEV (reference sequence). V lost 7 bases and J 2 bases, leaving 9 bases between the germline ends. The CDR3 sequence is 13 residues long. This CDR3 reads CASNPFGNQPQHF. In nucleotides, the CDR3 is TGTGCCAGCAATCCCTTCGGCAATCAGCCCCAGCATTTT.

In its sample, this clonotype was seen a few times. The gene calls are TRBV12-5 and TRBJ1-2; 7 bases are shared with TRBD1. The length of the CDR3 is 15 residues. The germline gives CDR1 LGHNT, CDR2 FRNRAP. The trim removed 9 bases at V and 0 bases at J, leaving 10 bases unmatched. The chain's CDR3 is CASAGQFPSNYGYTF. In DNA form, the CDR3 reads TGTGCTAGCGCGGGACAGTTTCCTTCTAACTATGGCTACACCTTC.

A remark on this clonotype: One end of the junction varies from germline; a read error may be responsible. The chain uses TRBV28 and TRBJ2-7; maybe TRBD1 (6 bases). Germline CDR1 and CDR2: MDHEN and SYDVKM. There are 15 residues in the CDR3. Here the CDR3 DNA reads TGTGCCAGCAGCCGAGGGCAGGGGAACGCCTACGGGCAGTACTTC. Amino acid sequence: CASSRGQGNAYGQYF. The full variable domain, in which reference TRBV28 and TRBJ2-7 provide the parts outside the CDR3, is DVKVTQSSRYLVKRTGEKVFLECVQDMDHENMFWYRQDPGLGLRLIYFSYDVKMKEKGDIPEGYSVSREKKERFSLILESASTNQTSMYLCASSRGQGNAYGQYFGPGTRLTVT.

In this sample, this clonotype turned up many times. J is TRBJ1-3 and V is TRBV6-5; possible D gene TRBD1, 5 bases. Trimming left V 2 bases short and J 4 bases short, with 15 bases between. Germline V gives CDR1 MNHEY, CDR2 SVGAGI. This CDR3 is built from 16 residues. The CDR3 region is CASSYTGVLPGNTIYF. CDR3 in DNA: TGTGCCAGCAGTTACACGGGGGTCTTGCCCGGAAACACCATATATTTT.

This clonotype was observed a few times. Given the absence of the conserved phenylalanine or tryptophan at the CDR3 end, a read error is likely. The V and J genes are TRBV19 and TRBJ1-5; D unresolved. This CDR3 comprises 14 residues. Looked up from germline, CDR1 is LNHDA and CDR2 is SQIVND (reference sequence). V lost 7 bases and J 6 bases, leaving 16 bases between the germline ends. This CDR3 reads CASTPGPNSQPQHL. The CDR3 DNA reads as TGTGCCAGTACCCCGGGTCCTAATAGTCAGCCCCAGCATTTG.

This clonotype occurred many times. The chain combines TRBV4-1 with TRBJ2-2, with 7 bases fitting TRBD2. The CDR3 consists of 19 residues. Trimming took 1 base from V and 5 from J; bases not matched to a gene: 16. CDR1 and CDR2 (germline): MGHRA, YSYEKL. CDR3 sequence reads: CASSQARSGALSWTGELFF. The DNA for the CDR3 is TGCGCCAGCAGCCAAGCGAGAAGCGGGGCCCTGTCGTGGACCGGGGAGCTGTTTTTT.

In regard to this clonotype: Possible read error: a much larger clone is one base away. This sequence joins TRBV27 and TRBJ2-7; a possible D gene is TRBD1 (5 bases). The CDR3 consists of 14 residues. Germline V CDR1 and CDR2: MNHEY, SMNVEV (reference sequence). The CDR3 bases are TGTCCCAGCAGTTTTCAGGGAAAGTATAACGAGCAGTACTTC. It translates to CPSSFQGKYNEQYF.

This clonotype has ten or more counts. V usage is TRBV4-1 and J usage is TRBJ2-7, with D maybe TRBD1 (6 bases). Between the trimmed V and J ends, which lost 3 bases and 2 bases, there was a span of 8 bases. The germline V gene encodes CDR1 MGHRA and CDR2 YSYEKL. The CDR3 has 13 residues. The CDR3 protein is CASSQGAPYEQYF. The CDR3 region has the DNA TGCGCCAGCAGCCAGGGGGCCCCCTACGAGCAGTACTTC.

This clonotype came up many times. V usage is TRBV4-1 and J usage is TRBJ2-5; the D is unclear. Germline V gene data show CDR1 as MGHRA and CDR2 as YSYEKL. Trimming removed 1 base at V and 8 bases at J, with 14 bases between. The CDR3 totals 14 residues. Here the CDR3 DNA reads TGCGCCAGCAGCCAAGTTTGGCCCCGGAGCACCCAGTACTTC. Translated, it gives CASSQVWPRSTQYF.

In its sample, this clonotype was seen once. The genes are TRBV5-1 and TRBJ2-7, with TRBD1 identical over 8 bases. The CDR3 sequence is 15 residues long. Per the germline V gene, CDR1 is SGHRS and CDR2 is YFSETQ. The trim removed 6 bases at V and 2 bases at J, leaving 10 bases unmatched. CDR3 sequence reads: CASTGQTGAAYEQYF. CDR3 nucleotide sequence: TGCGCCAGCACGGGACAGACAGGGGCGGCCTACGAGCAGTACTTC.

This clonotype was counted many times. V and J are TRBV4-1 and TRBJ2-7; D unclear. Between the trimmed V and J ends, which lost 1 base and 6 bases, there was a span of 10 bases. The CDR3 is 13 amino acids. Looked up from germline, CDR1 is MGHRA and CDR2 is YSYEKL. The CDR3 loop is CASSQVMVSEQYF. The CDR3, as DNA: TGCGCCAGCAGCCAAGTAATGGTCAGCGAGCAGTACTTC.

The gene calls are TRBV27 and TRBJ2-7; 10 positions match TRBD1. The CDR3 has 14 amino acids. Per the germline V gene, CDR1 is MNHEY and CDR2 is SMNVEV (reference sequence). With 5 bases clipped from V and 6 bases from J, the junction kept 7 bases outside the gene matches. DNA for the CDR3: TGTGCCAGCAGTCGGGACAGGGGTAATGCCGAGCAGTACTTC. Encoded protein: CASSRDRGNAEQYF.

Turning to this clonotype: A much larger clone is a single base away; this may be a read error. This chain uses TRBV27 with TRBJ2-7; no definite D call. The V gene lost 3 bases and the J gene lost 5 bases, with 11 bases spanning the gap. CDR1 MNHEY and CDR2 SMNVEV come from the germline V gene (reference sequence). The CDR3 runs to 13 residues. The chain's CDR3 is CASSFWDSNEQYV. CDR3 DNA sequence: TGTGCCAGCAGTTTCTGGGATAGCAACGAGCAGTACGTC.

This clonotype has ten or more counts. The rearrangement links TRBV6-5 to TRBJ2-1; 10 bases are a match to TRBD1. Losses at the gene ends were 8 bases for V and 6 bases for J; bases not matched to a gene: 13. Per germline, CDR1 MNHEY and CDR2 SVGAGI. CDR3 length: 16 amino acids. The CDR3 spells CASSFPRTGGGNEQFF. In DNA, the CDR3 is TGTGCCAGCTCCTTCCCGAGGACAGGGGGGGGCAATGAGCAGTTCTTC.